The 27 T cell receptor beta chains reported below all come from one sample, sequenced in a study of T cell responses to AZD1222 COVID-19 vaccine. TCRdb keeps only in-frame clones here, not all; method: immunoSEQ multiplex PCR. The data contain 56,000 or so clones, 88% of them singletons. Sequencing used peripheral blood, obtained on day 0 of AZD1222 vaccination. Receptors originate from an adult in good health.

In DNA form, the CDR3 reads TGTGCCAGCAGTAGGGGGGGAAGCTCTGGAAACACCATATATTTT. This encodes CASSRGGSSGNTIYF. The gene calls are TRBV6-5 and TRBJ1-3; tentative D call: TRBD1 (6 bases). With 5 bases removed from V and 0 bases from J, the gap between germline ends came to 11 bases. The CDR3 has 15 residues. CDR1 and CDR2 from the germline V gene are MNHEY and SVGAGI.

V usage is TRBV7-9 and J usage is TRBJ1-6; D remains ambiguous. CDR3 length equals 14 residues. Trimming took 5 bases from V and 10 from J, leaving 15 bases between them. Germline CDR1 is SEHNR and CDR2 is FQNEAQ (reference sequence). The chain's CDR3 is CASSLTGQMSPLHF. CDR3 nucleotide sequence: TGTGCCAGCAGCCTCACGGGCCAGATGTCACCCCTCCACTTT.

The CDR3 DNA sequence: TGTGCCAGCAGCCTCCGACTAGCGGGCGAGCAGTACTTC. Translation gives CASSLRLAGEQYF. The chain is built from TRBV13 and TRBJ2-7; 10 positions agree with TRBD2. This CDR3 has 13 amino acids. Germline CDR1 and CDR2: PRHDT and FYEKMQ (reference sequence). Trimming cost V 5 bases and J 6 bases; bases outside gene matches: 4.

The rearrangement uses TRBV29-1 and TRBJ2-1, with 7 bases matching TRBD1. J was trimmed by 1 base and V by 6 bases; bases with no gene match: 6. Germline CDR1 reads SQVTM; CDR2 reads ANQGSEA. The CDR3 is 14 residues long. CDR3 sequence (DNA): TGCAGCGTGACCCGGGACAGTTCCTACAATGAGCAGTTCTTC. It is translated as CSVTRDSSYNEQFF.

As concerns this clone: The junction shows a germline mismatch at one end, possibly a read error. The V and J genes are TRBV7-7 and TRBJ2-5; weak D call: TRBD1 (5 bases). CDR3 length: 14 amino acids. Germline V lookup: CDR1 SSHAT, CDR2 FNYEAQ (reference sequence). The CDR3 here is CASSPDRFQETQYF. The CDR3 DNA follows: TGTGCTAGCAGCCCCGACAGATTCCAGGAGACCCAGTACTTC.

The CDR3 spells CASSLGGGAGNTIYF. As DNA, the CDR3 is TGTGCCAGCAGCTTAGGAGGGGGCGCTGGAAACACCATATATTTT. The gene calls are TRBV13 and TRBJ1-3; 7 bases agree with TRBD1. From germline, CDR1 is PRHDT and CDR2 FYEKMQ (reference sequence). J gave up 2 bases and V 0 bases, and 1 base lay outside the gene matches. CDR3 length: 15 amino acids.

This clone is classed as medium-sized (0.01 to 0.1%). The J gene is TRBJ2-2, the V gene TRBV28; tentatively, D is TRBD1 or TRBD2 (5 bases each). Trimming cost V 6 bases and J 6 bases, with 11 bases left between them. Germline V CDR1 and CDR2: MDHEN, SYDVKM. This CDR3 region has 13 residues. In DNA form, the CDR3 reads TGTGCCAGCAGCCTGGGGGTGGCCGGGGAGCTGTTTTTT. Residues: CASSLGVAGELFF. The complete variable domain, with remaining parts taken from reference TRBV28 and TRBJ2-2, reads DVKVTQSSRYLVKRTGEKVFLECVQDMDHENMFWYRQDPGLGLRLIYFSYDVKMKEKGDIPEGYSVSREKKERFSLILESASTNQTSMYLCASSLGVAGELFFGEGSRLTVL.

The table lists this clone with a few counts. The genes are TRBV21-1 and TRBJ2-7; whether TRBD1, the table's D call, matches the DNA was not checked. TRBV21-1 counts as a pseudogene. The CDR3 runs 17 residues. CDR3 sequence: CASSSISGTGKTYEQYF. CDR3 sequence (DNA): TGTGCCAGCAGCTCAATCTCCGGGACAGGGAAAACATACGAGCAGTACTTC.

J is TRBJ1-1 and V is TRBV30, with D possibly TRBD1 on 5 matching bases. V shed 4 bases and J shed 5 bases, with 17 bases lying between them. From germline, CDR1 is GTSNPN and CDR2 SVGIG (reference sequence). The CDR3 extends over 14 amino acids. The CDR3 nucleotides read TGTGCCTGGAAGATCGGGGGGTTAGGAACTGAAGCTTTCTTT. Its protein is CAWKIGGLGTEAFF. Full variable domain (rest looked up from reference TRBV30 and TRBJ1-1): SQTIHQWPATLVQPVGSPLSLECTVEGTSNPNLYWYRQAAGRGLQLLFYSVGIGQISSEVPQNLSASRPQDRQFILSSKKLLLSDSGFYLCAWKIGGLGTEAFFGQGTRLTVV.

The rearrangement links TRBV6-1 to TRBJ2-3; no reliable D call. With 3 bases removed from V and 2 bases from J, the gap between germline ends came to 6 bases. Per germline, CDR1 MNHNS and CDR2 SASEGT. The CDR3 has 13 residues. The CDR3 protein is CASSEGFTDTQYF. The CDR3 DNA reads as TGTGCCAGCAGTGAGGGATTCACAGATACGCAGTATTTT.

The V and J genes are TRBV30 and TRBJ2-7, with TRBD2 matching over 8 bases. The CDR3 loop spans 12 amino acids. Trimming took 2 bases from V and 4 from J; bases not matched to a gene: 1. CDR1 is GTSNPN and CDR2 is SVGIG in the germline V gene (reference sequence). The CDR3 nucleotides are TGTGCCTGGAGTCCGGGGGGGTACGAGCAGTACTTC. Translating gives CAWSPGGYEQYF.

In DNA, the CDR3 is TGTGCCAGCAGCTTAGAGGGGTATGGTGGCTACACCTTC. Its translation is CASSLEGYGGYTF. This sequence joins TRBV7-2 and TRBJ1-2, with D perhaps TRBD1 (5 bases). Germline V lookup: CDR1 SGHTA, CDR2 FQGNSA. V lost 1 base, J lost 7 bases, and 10 bases lay in between. The CDR3 totals 13 residues.

The rearrangement uses TRBV18 and TRBJ1-1, with D perhaps TRBD1 (6 bases). CDR1 and CDR2 from the germline V gene are KGHSH and LQKENI. The CDR3 consists of 17 residues. Trimming cost V 5 bases and J 4 bases, with 23 bases left between them. CDR3 coding DNA: TGTGCCAGCTCAGAGTTGGGGCCGAACAGGGTTGGCACTGAAGCTTTCTTT. As protein: CASSELGPNRVGTEAFF.

The chain links TRBV12-5 to TRBJ2-3, with TRBD1 as a possible D gene (5 bases). Germline CDR1 and CDR2: LGHNT and FRNRAP. V was cut by 5 bases and J by 0 bases, with 15 bases left in between. The CDR3 covers 16 residues. This CDR3 reads CASGAQGASSTDTQYF. In nucleotides, the CDR3 is TGTGCTAGTGGTGCTCAAGGGGCATCTAGCACAGATACGCAGTATTTT.

V is TRBV5-3 and J is TRBJ1-1; 8 bases are a match to TRBD1. TRBV5-3 is reported as an ORF; its role is uncertain. Losses at the gene ends were 4 bases for V and 2 bases for J; bases not matched to a gene: 13. The CDR3 has 17 residues. CDR3 region: CARSEPGQAVANTEAFF. As DNA, the CDR3 is TGTGCCAGAAGCGAGCCGGGACAGGCGGTCGCAAACACTGAAGCTTTCTTT.

The chain recombines TRBV19 with TRBJ2-1, with 9 bases aligning to TRBD2. V shed 4 bases and J 4 bases; nucleotides not matched to a gene: 5. The germline V gene encodes CDR1 LNHDA and CDR2 SQIVND (reference sequence). The CDR3 totals 15 residues. CDR3 amino acids: CASSKRLAGYNEQFF. Written as DNA, the CDR3 is TGTGCCAGTAGTAAGAGGCTAGCGGGGTACAATGAGCAGTTCTTC.

This clone was observed a single time. The V gene is TRBV6-2 or TRBV6-3, the J gene TRBJ2-7; unclear D gene. CDR1 is MNHEY, CDR2 SVGEGT, per germline. The V end lost 0 bases, the J end lost 3 bases, and 9 bases lay between the germline ends. This CDR3 contains 14 residues. As DNA, the CDR3 is TGTGCCAGCAGTTACTCCCTGGCGGTCTACGAGCAGTACTTC. Protein product: CASSYSLAVYEQYF.

V usage is TRBV3-1 (or the pseudogene TRBV3-2) and J usage is TRBJ2-1; 10 bases line up with TRBD2. The V segment lost 7 bases and the J segment 5 bases; nucleotides outside the gene matches: 8. Germline V gene data show CDR1 as LGHDT and CDR2 as YNNKEL (reference sequence). The CDR3 extends over 15 amino acids. CDR3: CASTRGLASNNEQFF. CDR3 sequence (DNA): TGTGCCAGCACCCGGGGACTAGCGTCCAACAATGAGCAGTTCTTC.

This chain joins TRBV5-4 and TRBJ2-3, with 8 bases lining up with TRBD2. The CDR3 runs to 15 residues. Trimming at V came to 3 bases and at J to 3 bases, leaving 6 bases not matched to a gene. Per germline, CDR1 SGHNT and CDR2 YYREEE (reference sequence). In DNA, the CDR3 is TGTGCCAGCAGCTCGGGGGGGAGAAGGACAGATACGCAGTATTTT. It encodes CASSSGGRRTDTQYF.

The chain joins TRBV5-4 to TRBJ1-6, with TRBD1 matching over 9 bases. J lost 8 bases, V lost 0 bases, and 0 bases had no gene match. Germline-derived CDR1 and CDR2 are SGHNT and YYREEE (reference sequence). CDR3 length: 14 residues. CDR3 protein: CASSLGQGDSPLHF. CDR3 DNA: TGTGCCAGCAGCTTGGGACAGGGGGATTCACCCCTCCACTTT.

The J gene is TRBJ2-1, the V gene TRBV7-6, with TRBD2 matching 9 bases. The CDR3 runs to 16 residues. V shed 1 base and J 8 bases; nucleotides not matched to a gene: 9. Germline CDR1 reads SGHVS; CDR2 reads FNYEAQ. The CDR3 reads CASSLVLREGLDEQFF. In DNA, the CDR3 is TGTGCCAGCAGCTTAGTTCTGCGGGAGGGACTCGATGAGCAGTTCTTC.

V is TRBV18 and J is TRBJ2-7; the match to TRBD1 covers 7 bases. Per germline, CDR1 KGHSH and CDR2 LQKENI. The junction had 11 bases not matched to a gene; V was cut back by 5 bases and J by 4 bases. CDR3 length: 15 amino acids. The CDR3 region is CASSEAGTDPYEQYF. In DNA form, the CDR3 reads TGTGCCAGCTCAGAAGCCGGGACAGATCCTTACGAGCAGTACTTC.

The chain's CDR3 is CASSLVAGGDTQYF. For the CDR3, the DNA is TGTGCCAGCAGCTTAGTTGCGGGAGGAGATACGCAGTATTTT. The chain carries TRBV11-3 and TRBJ2-3; 8 nucleotides line up with TRBD2. V trimming: 1 base; J trimming: 5 bases; junction bases outside the gene matches: 2. The germline gives CDR1 SGHNT, CDR2 YENEEA. There are 14 residues in the CDR3.

The chain has TRBV11-2 and TRBJ2-4; 9 nucleotides line up with TRBD2. The length of the CDR3 is 15 residues. V dropped 6 bases and J dropped 0; count of bases not matched to a gene: 3. CDR1 and CDR2 from the germline V gene are SGHAT and FQNNGV. For the CDR3, the DNA is TGTGCCAGCAGTTCGACTAGCGGAGCCAAAAACATTCAGTACTTC. This gives the protein CASSSTSGAKNIQYF. The full variable domain, its missing parts supplied by reference TRBV11-2 and TRBJ2-4, is EAGVAQSPRYKIIEKRQSVAFWCNPISGHATLYWYQQILGQGPKLLIQFQNNGVVDDSQLPKDRFSAERLKGVDSTLKIQPAKLEDSAVYLCASSSTSGAKNIQYFGAGTRLSVL.

The chain employs TRBV3-1 (or the pseudogene TRBV3-2) and TRBJ2-6; the D gene is possibly TRBD1 (6 bases). In germline, CDR1 is LGHDT, CDR2 YNNKEL (reference sequence). This CDR3 contains 18 residues. V was cut by 0 bases and J by 0 bases, with 12 bases left in between. The CDR3 DNA follows: TGTGCCAGCAGCCAAGAGGTATCGGACAGCTCTGGGGCCAACGTCCTGACTTTC. Its protein is CASSQEVSDSSGANVLTF.

This rearrangement joins TRBV19 to TRBJ1-6; a possible D gene is TRBD1 (6 bases). Trimming removed 3 bases at V and 13 bases at J, with 13 bases between. Germline-derived CDR1 and CDR2 are LNHDA and SQIVND (reference sequence). The CDR3 has 13 amino acids. The DNA for the CDR3 is TGTGCCAGTAGTATCTCGGCAGGGGCTCCCCTCCACTTT. Protein: CASSISAGAPLHF.

The rearrangement joins TRBV5-1 to TRBJ1-4, with D possibly being TRBD1 (5 bases). CDR3 length: 15 amino acids. Trimming pared 1 base from V and 6 bases from J, leaving 13 bases between. Germline V CDR1 and CDR2: SGHRS, YFSETQ. CDR3 nucleotides: TGCGCCAGCAGCTTGCCGGGGGATCCGGATGAAAAACTGTTTTTT. It yields the protein CASSLPGDPDEKLFF. The full variable domain, completed using reference TRBV5-1 and TRBJ1-4, is KAGVTQTPRYLIKTRGQQVTLSCSPISGHRSVSWYQQTPGQGLQFLFEYFSETQRNKGNFPGRFSGRQFSNSRSEMNVSTLELGDSALYLCASSLPGDPDEKLFFGSGTQLSVL.